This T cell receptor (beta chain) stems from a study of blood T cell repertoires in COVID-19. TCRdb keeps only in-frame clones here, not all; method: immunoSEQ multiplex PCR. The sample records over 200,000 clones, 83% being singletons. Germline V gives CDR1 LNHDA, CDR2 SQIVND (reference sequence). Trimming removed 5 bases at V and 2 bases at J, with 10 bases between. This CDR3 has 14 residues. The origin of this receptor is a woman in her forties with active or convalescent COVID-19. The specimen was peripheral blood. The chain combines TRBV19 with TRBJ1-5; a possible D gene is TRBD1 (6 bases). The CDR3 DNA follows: TGTGCCAGTAGTCCCCCAGGGGGCAATCAGCCCCAGCATTTT. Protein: CASSPPGGNQPQHF.